This T cell receptor (beta chain) emerged from a study of blood T cell repertoires in COVID-19. Study-wide context: T cells, B-cell-depleted T cells, or PBMCs provided the cDNA or gDNA that served as material.

Germline V gives CDR1 SGHTA, CDR2 FQGNSA. The CDR3 sequence is 14 residues long. V was pared by 3 bases and J by 6 bases, with 15 bases between. Assay used: immunoSEQ multiplex PCR; TCRdb lists only in-frame clones, some missing. The sample yields 84,000 or so clones, more than 65% seen once. Those enrolled in Seattle joined during active infection and were followed longitudinally afterward. This rearrangement joins TRBV7-2 to TRBJ2-7; tentatively, D is TRBD2 (6 bases). The sequenced material came from peripheral blood. The TCR comes from a man aged 70 or older with COVID-19, enrolled during active disease. CDR3 region: CASSFGTGAGEQYF. CDR3 sequence (DNA): TGTGCCAGCAGCTTCGGGACGGGAGCAGGCGAGCAGTACTTC.